Sequencing of this TCR beta chain was carried out in a study of blood T cell repertoires in COVID-19. As for the study in general: Collection of acute and convalescent COVID-19 samples took place in the United States, Italy and Spain.

How the authors handled the data: Nucleated cell number was recorded as an estimate derived from reference gene primer amplification. Clones were read by immunoSEQ multiplex PCR, and TCRdb kept only the in-frame ones, dropping some. Clonal size and the V and J genes are those of that table, whereas D and trimming came from the DNA. The sample carries under 300,000 clones, 75% to 90% recorded once. V was trimmed by 2 bases and J by 0 bases, leaving 16 bases between them. Germline V gives CDR1 MNHEY, CDR2 SVGEGT. This CDR3 region has 17 residues. The genes are TRBV6-2 or TRBV6-3 and TRBJ1-1, with D possibly being TRBD1 (6 bases). Sequenced material: peripheral blood. This sequence was found in a man aged 30 to 39 who had recovered from COVID-19. Written as DNA, the CDR3 is TGTGCCAGCAGTTACGGGGGGGGCGGAGGTCTGAACACTGAAGCTTTCTTT. This translates into CASSYGGGGGLNTEAFF.